This T cell receptor beta chain was recorded in a study of OX40 agonist ivuxolimab in advanced cancers. Background on the study: At 0.01 to 10 mg/kg, ivuxolimab was administered intravenously to patients every 2 weeks.

Notes on this clone: Its antigen remains unknown.

Trimming left V 5 bases short and J 3 bases short, with 13 bases between. The germline V gene encodes CDR1 MNHEY and CDR2 SMNVEV (reference sequence). CDR3 size: 14 residues. Study results and caveats: Researchers report that CD8+ T cells had, on average, more expanded clones than CD4+. Expanded peripheral T-cell antigen specificity went undetermined.

Drawing of blood for sampling happened at baseline, at cycle 4 day 1, and at cycle 7 day 1. The repertoire was sequenced with immunoSEQ multiplex PCR; TCRdb's copy has only in-frame clones and lacks some. In the table there are approximately 58,000 clones, around 93% of which are singletons. This sequence joins TRBV27 and TRBJ1-2; D is uncertain. This clonotype was sampled from an adult with an advanced solid tumor such as melanoma, head and neck, liver or kidney cancer. Sequences were derived from CD4+ or CD8+ T cells sorted from blood, sampled in a trial of the OX40 agonist ivuxolimab. The CDR3 protein is CASSPTAQYYGYTF. The CDR3, as DNA: TGTGCCAGCAGTCCCACCGCACAGTACTATGGCTACACCTTC.